The 10 T cell receptor beta chains below all came from one sample that was sequenced in a study of T-cell memory formation after mild COVID-19. TCRdb reprocessed the 5' RACE reads with MiXCR, giving one entry per CDR3 protein. The sample yields 500,000 to 600,000 distinct CDR3 sequences, roughly 18% seen once. Sequenced material: PBMCs or a T cell subset sorted from them (not recorded which). All receptors derive from an adult woman who had mild COVID-19 (a few samples of this study predate the infection). Cell type and time point are not known.

This clonotype was picked up a small number of times. The chain is built from TRBV10-3 and TRBJ1-1; 9 bases align to TRBD1. The CDR3 totals 13 residues. Looked up from germline, CDR1 is ENHRY and CDR2 is SYGVKD. The V segment lost 6 bases and the J segment 3 bases; nucleotides outside the gene matches: 2. The CDR3 DNA is TGTGCCATCAGACAGGGGGCTCACACTGAAGCTTTCTTT. The encoded protein is CAIRQGAHTEAFF.

V is TRBV3-1 and J is TRBJ1-1; unclear D gene. V gave up 4 bases and J gave up 5 bases, with 11 bases separating them. Germline CDR1 is LGHDT and CDR2 is YNNKEL (reference sequence). This CDR3 comprises 13 residues. Written as DNA, the CDR3 is TGTGCCAGCAGCCCCGTCGCAGGTACTGAAGCTTTCTTT. This gives the protein CASSPVAGTEAFF.

This clonotype turned up a few times. The gene calls are TRBV5-6 and TRBJ2-3; TRBD1 matches 7 bases. Germline V gene lookup returns CDR1 SGHDT and CDR2 YYEEEE. J was trimmed by 1 base and V by 0 bases; bases with no gene match: 5. The CDR3 is made up of 16 amino acids. DNA of the CDR3: TGTGCCAGCAGCTTGGAAAGGGGGCCGGGCACAGATACGCAGTATTTT. Its protein product is CASSLERGPGTDTQYF.

This clonotype was observed a handful of times. This chain joins TRBV4-1 and TRBJ2-1, with a possible D match to TRBD2 (6 bases). The CDR3 sequence is 21 residues long. The V end was cut by 3 bases, the J end by 4 bases, with 31 bases between. Per germline, CDR1 MGHRA and CDR2 YSYEKL. CDR3 sequence: CASSHTSQRPYTAGRYNEQFF. DNA of the CDR3: TGCGCCAGCAGCCATACTAGTCAACGTCCCTATACAGCGGGTCGTTACAATGAGCAGTTCTTC.

The rearrangement uses TRBV30 and TRBJ2-1, with 11 bases that match TRBD2. The CDR3 totals 14 residues. J lost 4 bases, V lost 3 bases, and 2 bases had no gene match. CDR1 GTSNPN and CDR2 SVGIG come from the germline V gene (reference sequence). The chain's CDR3 is CAWRTSGDYNEQFF. The CDR3 DNA reads TGTGCCTGGAGGACTAGCGGGGATTACAATGAGCAGTTCTTC.

This clonotype was counted only a few times. In DNA, the CDR3 is TGTGCCAGCAGCTTACGCGGAGTAAAACTGTTTTTT. It translates to CASSLRGVKLFF. The chain uses TRBV7-9 and TRBJ1-4; unclear D gene. This CDR3 spans 12 amino acids. Germline V gene data show CDR1 as SEHNR and CDR2 as FQNEAQ (reference sequence). V gave up 2 bases and J gave up 10 bases, with 8 bases separating them.

In this sample, this clonotype turned up many times. The V and J genes are TRBV4-1 and TRBJ2-1; either TRBD1 or TRBD2 may fit D (5 bases each). The CDR3 has 15 amino acids. Germline V gives CDR1 MGHRA, CDR2 YSYEKL. Trimming removed 2 bases from V and 9 bases from J, with 17 bases in between. CDR3 coding DNA: TGCGCCAGCAGCCAAAATCTGGGTGGGGGTGGTGAGCAGTTCTTC. Translation gives CASSQNLGGGGEQFF.

This clonotype was detected only a few times. The chain has TRBV4-3 and TRBJ2-5; 9 bases agree with TRBD2. The V and J ends lost 0 bases and 3 bases, in that order; junction bases with no gene match: 8. The germline V gene encodes CDR1 LGHNA and CDR2 YSLEER. The CDR3 is made up of 17 amino acids. The CDR3, as DNA: TGCGCCAGCAGCCAAGATTTGCGGGAGGGCCGGGAAGAGACCCAGTACTTC. It translates to CASSQDLREGREETQYF.

This clonotype showed up just a few times. The chain is built from TRBV5-1 and TRBJ2-3; 8 bases match TRBD1. The germline gives CDR1 SGHRS, CDR2 YFSETQ. Trimming at V came to 4 bases and at J to 2 bases, leaving 9 bases not matched to a gene. The CDR3 contains 16 residues. CDR3 nucleotides: TGCGCCAGCAGCCGCACCGGGACAGGAAACACAGATACGCAGTATTTT. This codes for CASSRTGTGNTDTQYF.

Comments on this clonotype: The junction and the germline gene differ at one end; a read error may be behind it. The V call is TRBV27, the J call TRBJ1-2; D remains ambiguous. The CDR3 loop spans 14 amino acids. The germline V gene has CDR1 MNHEY and CDR2 SMNVEV (reference sequence). The CDR3 sequence is CASKPVEGPETCVF. CDR3 DNA: TGTGCCAGCAAGCCGGTGGAGGGCCCAGAGACTTGTGTTTTC.